This TCR beta chain is drawn from a study of persistence of HIV-infected CD4 T cells. Overlapping HIV-1 Gag 15-mer peptides at about 1 ug per peptide per mL were used. Responding CD4+ T cells were sorted by upregulation of both CD40 ligand and CD69. Points from the study as a whole: Proviral oligoclonality tracked with TCR oligoclonality within the same sorted cells. CMV- and Gag-responding cells had lower TCRbeta richness than CD3/CD28-responding cells.

Germline values: CDR1 SGHTA, CDR2 FQGNSA. The CDR3 spans 14 residues. V gave up 1 base and J gave up 5 bases, with 11 bases separating them. The libraries were made with immunoSEQ version 4 in survey mode. Produced via immunoSEQ multiplex PCR; TCRdb's table is partial and in-frame only. The sample carries about 32,000 clones, 65% to 75% recorded once. Turning to this clone: Its target is unknown.

The sequences come from CD4+ T cells sorted from PBMCs after roughly 18-hour stimulation, collected from a patient who received antiretroviral therapy. The sequence was collected from an adult man with HIV who was CMV-seropositive. The rearrangement links TRBV7-2 to TRBJ1-1; D unresolved. The CDR3 coding sequence is TGTGCCAGCAGCTTAGGCCCCACGGGGACTGAAGCTTTCTTT. Translating gives CASSLGPTGTEAFF.